This T cell receptor beta chain comes out of a study of blood T cells in healthy people across ages (dated by TCRdb to between 2014 and 2016). At the level of the whole study: Template switching captured roughly one uniquely barcoded TCR beta cDNA molecule per two T cells in model experiments. Using the same blood draw, the study looked at two additional independent replicas of 1 million unique cDNA reads for two donors, one aged 18 to 30 and the other aged 80 or older. Using deep sequencing normalized with unique cDNA molecular identifiers, the study measured how TCR beta repertoire diversity changes with age. To avoid experimental bias, donors of different ages were distributed randomly across sequencing lanes. Four age groups were formed from the donors: young (average 16 years), middle-aged (just under 40), aged (roughly 58) and long-lived (less than 85). Results and caveats for the whole study, not just this receptor: Observed TCR beta diversity per million T cells fell roughly linearly with age, and a significant reduction was already apparent by age approximately 40. Estimates of total diversity from one million sequenced T cells were regarded as lower bounds and underestimates. Because the CMV infection status of the donors was unknown, age-related changes in expanded clonotypes may potentially have been confounded. There was a strong correlation between observed TCR beta diversity and the percentage of naive T cells measured by flow cytometry. The long-lived group showed more naive CD4+ T cells, fewer expanded clones and increased TCR diversity than the aged group, suggesting age selection. Because profiling used bulk unsorted PBMCs, naive and antigen-experienced compartments could not be compared conclusively.

The library was built by means of 5' RACE. TCRdb records Illumina HiSeq 2500 as the sequencer. The second PCR ran for roughly 7 to 11 cycles and used a J-beta primer mix along with a sample-barcoded 5' primer. A unique molecular identifier was introduced onto each TCR beta cDNA molecule by a template-switch 5' adaptor carrying 12 random nucleotides. At least 2.5 million CDR3-containing paired-end reads were obtained from each sample. First-strand cDNA was synthesized from all RNA with the Mint cDNA synthesis kit, primed by a TRBC-specific oligonucleotide. After uracil-DNA glycosylase treatment, a first 18-cycle PCR used universal primers M1SS and BC2_uni_R on all cDNA. In the original analysis: Normalization of each sample was performed by random selection of 1 million high-quality reads, each carrying a distinct molecular identifier. Instead of being binned into consensus sequences, reads with shared molecular identifiers were discarded. MiTCR, run with a Q25 quality threshold and the strictest error-elimination algorithm, handled CDR3 identification, clonotype clustering and error correction. A nonparametric unseen species model with Euler transformation was used to estimate a lower bound on total TCR beta diversity. TCRdb reworked the public reads: Q25 trimming with fastp, MiXCR clone assembly, productive beta chains retained. Rows with a matching CDR3 protein are joined into one entry that keeps the most common DNA and genes. TCRdb, not the original authors, processed these V and J calls. This sample gives over 1,300,000 distinct CDR3 sequences in total; around 59% of them show up just once. The ten biggest clones cover about 6.7% of the sample.

In the germline V gene, CDR1 corresponds to KGHSH and CDR2 to LQKENI. The CDR3 covers 15 residues, taking in both the cysteine and the phenylalanine. Of all the DNA, just the CDR3 is kept, 45 bases in frame from base 1. On this clonotype: The clone's antigen remains unknown. Germline is not matched at one junction end, which may reflect a read error.

The approximately 39 donors, aged about 6 to 95 years, were systemically healthy Caucasian individuals from Russia. Each donor gave ten milliliters of peripheral blood, collected into EDTA-treated Vacutainer tubes. Ficoll-Paque density-gradient centrifugation was used to isolate PBMCs, with at least 7 million obtained per sample. Total RNA was extracted from PBMCs with Trizol reagent, with at least 5 micrograms obtained per sample. For every donor, an aliquot of PBMCs went through flow cytometry to measure the percentages of naive CD45RAhigh/CD27high T cells. The sequencing sample was made of blood. This clonotype was obtained from a man aged 18 to 30 in good health. The sequence joins TRBV18 to TRBJ1-6, with TRBD1 identical over 9 junction bases. The DNA sequence reads TGTGCCAACTCACCAACGGGACAGGGTAATTCACCCCTCCACTTT. It translates as CANSPTGQGNSPLHF.